What follows are 21 T cell receptor beta chains derived from one specimen sequenced in a study of OX40 agonist ivuxolimab in advanced cancers. Library creation used the immunoSEQ multiplex PCR assay. Imported from immuneACCESS, the table was reduced by TCRdb to in-frame sequences with V and J called. These copies leave out some clones; in studies compared against another copy, an unresolved V gene accounts for under half, and the cause of the remainder is not known. For this sample the table gives about 64,000 clones, of which 87% were detected only once. The ten most abundant clones make up over 2.5% of the sample. The sequencing here drew on CD4+ or CD8+ T cells sorted from blood, taken in a trial of the OX40 agonist ivuxolimab. These receptor sequences come from an adult with an advanced solid tumor such as melanoma, head and neck, liver or kidney cancer.

The table lists this clone with a count of one. The CDR3 spells CSVEKRGARNEQFF. The CDR3 coding sequence is TGCAGCGTTGAAAAGCGGGGCGCTAGGAATGAGCAGTTCTTC. The chain employs TRBV29-1 and TRBJ2-1; TRBD2 agrees at 7 bases. Germline V gene lookup returns CDR1 SQVTM and CDR2 ANQGSEA. CDR3 size: 14 residues. The J segment lost 7 bases and the V segment lost 2 bases, leaving 8 bases of the junction unmatched.

This clone has more than one count but fewer than ten. V usage is TRBV4-2 and J usage is TRBJ2-2; 7 bases are shared with TRBD2. V dropped 0 bases and J dropped 1; count of bases not matched to a gene: 2. The germline CDR1 and CDR2 sequences are LGHNA and YNFKEQ. This CDR3 is built from 16 residues. CDR3 residues: CASSQELAGNTGELFF. For the CDR3, the DNA is TGTGCCAGCAGCCAAGAATTAGCGGGGAACACCGGGGAGCTGTTTTTT.

J is TRBJ2-5 and V is TRBV11-3, with D tentatively TRBD1 or TRBD2 (5 bases each). This CDR3 is built from 14 residues. V lost 1 base and J 1 base, leaving 7 bases between the germline ends. Germline CDR1 and CDR2: SGHNT and YENEEA. Here the CDR3 DNA reads TGTGCCAGCAGCTTAGGGGACGGCCAAGAGACCCAGTACTTC. It is translated as CASSLGDGQETQYF. Using reference TRBV11-3 and TRBJ2-5 for the parts outside the CDR3, the full variable domain is EAGVVQSPRYKIIEKKQPVAFWCNPISGHNTLYWYLQNLGQGPELLIRYENEEAVDDSQLPKDRFSAERLKGVDSTLKIQPAELGDSAVYLCASSLGDGQETQYFGPGTRLLVL.

The chain carries TRBV6-4 and TRBJ2-7; possibly TRBD2 for D (5 bases). Between the trimmed V and J ends, which lost 8 bases and 3 bases, there was a span of 17 bases. CDR1 and CDR2 (germline): MRHNA, SNTAGT. This CDR3 is 14 amino acids long. In DNA form, the CDR3 reads TGTGCCAGCGTAACGAGGGTTTCTGGCTACGAGCAGTACTTC. Translated, it gives CASVTRVSGYEQYF.

This clone was seen only a few times. The chain recombines TRBV10-3 with TRBJ2-7, with 8 bases matching TRBD2. V lost 0 bases, J lost 6 bases, and 22 bases stayed unmatched. The length of the CDR3 is 20 residues. Per the germline V gene, CDR1 is ENHRY and CDR2 is SYGVKD. As DNA, the CDR3 is TGTGCCATCAGTGAGTCGTCCCCCTTTTTCTCCGGGACTAGTAATTCCGAGCAGTACTTC. This gives the protein CAISESSPFFSGTSNSEQYF.

The DNA for the CDR3 is TGTGCCAGCAGCCCCCGATGGGACAGGGGCTTGCAGCCCCAGCATTTT. Its translation: CASSPRWDRGLQPQHF. The chain carries TRBV16 and TRBJ1-5, with 10 positions matching TRBD1. The CDR3 is 16 residues long. Per the germline V gene, CDR1 is KGHSY and CDR2 is FQNENV. Trimming took 4 bases from V and 7 from J; bases not matched to a gene: 10.

J is TRBJ1-4 and V is TRBV28; no definite D call. The germline gives CDR1 MDHEN, CDR2 SYDVKM. Trimming removed 2 bases from V and 11 bases from J, with 18 bases in between. This CDR3 region has 15 residues. The CDR3 region is CASSLNEMVDRKLFF. The DNA for the CDR3 is TGTGCCAGCAGTTTAAATGAAATGGTGGATCGCAAACTGTTTTTT.

The chain uses TRBV10-2 and TRBJ2-7; D uncertain. The CDR3 totals 14 residues. Trimming removed 2 bases at V and 3 bases at J, with 11 bases between. Germline V gives CDR1 WSHSY, CDR2 SAAADI. CDR3: CASSEPEVGYEQYF. CDR3 DNA sequence: TGCGCCAGCAGTGAGCCCGAGGTTGGCTACGAGCAGTACTTC.

The chain uses TRBV2 and TRBJ1-1; the D is unclear. The germline V and J ends were trimmed by 2 bases and 1 base, with 14 bases remaining between them. Germline V gene sequence: CDR1 SNHLY, CDR2 FYNNEI. This CDR3 is 16 amino acids long. This CDR3 is CASSERPAASNTEAFF. In DNA, the CDR3 is TGTGCCAGCAGTGAACGTCCCGCCGCCTCGAACACTGAAGCTTTCTTT. Drawing the rest from reference TRBV2 and TRBJ1-1, the complete variable domain is EPEVTQTPSHQVTQMGQEVILRCVPISNHLYFYWYRQILGQKVEFLVSFYNNEISEKSEIFDDQFSVERPDGSNFTLKIRSTKLEDSAMYFCASSERPAASNTEAFFGQGTRLTVV.

This chain links TRBV5-1 with TRBJ2-3; 15 bases are shared with TRBD2. The CDR3 covers 19 residues. J gave up 0 bases and V 4 bases, and 9 bases lay outside the gene matches. Germline V gene lookup returns CDR1 SGHRS and CDR2 YFSETQ. CDR3 in DNA: TGCGCCAGCAGCGGAGGACTAGCGGGAGGGCTGGGGAGCACAGATACGCAGTATTTT. Translating it yields CASSGGLAGGLGSTDTQYF.

The chain couples TRBV5-1 to TRBJ1-4; D gene ambiguous. The CDR3 contains 14 residues. The V and J ends lost 0 bases and 5 bases respectively, with 8 bases between them. Germline CDR1 and CDR2: SGHRS and YFSETQ. The CDR3 protein is CASSLGGSNEKLFF. The CDR3 coding sequence is TGCGCCAGCAGCTTGGGTGGGTCCAATGAAAAACTGTTTTTT.

V usage is TRBV30 and J usage is TRBJ2-7, with D uncertain. This CDR3 is built from 16 residues. Trimming removed 4 bases at V and 0 bases at J, with 19 bases between. Germline V gene data show CDR1 as GTSNPN and CDR2 as SVGIG (reference sequence). CDR3 region: CAWMRSGPFSSYEQYF. CDR3 coding DNA: TGTGCCTGGATGAGGTCCGGGCCGTTTAGCTCCTACGAGCAGTACTTC.

V and J are TRBV10-3 and TRBJ1-1, with D tentatively TRBD1 (5 bases). The ends were cut back, 7 bases at V and 4 bases at J, with 13 bases in the middle. The CDR3 extends over 13 amino acids. Germline values: CDR1 ENHRY, CDR2 SYGVKD. This chain's CDR3 is CAITGRGGTEAFF. As DNA, the CDR3 is TGTGCCATCACAGGGAGAGGAGGCACTGAAGCTTTCTTT.

CDR3 region: CASSWTSFSTDTQYF. DNA for the CDR3: TGTGCCAGTAGTTGGACTAGTTTTAGCACAGATACGCAGTATTTT. The chain is built from TRBV19 and TRBJ2-3, with TRBD2 matching over 7 bases. Unmatched junction bases numbered 5, after V lost 5 bases and J lost 0 bases. This CDR3 is 15 amino acids long. In germline, CDR1 is LNHDA, CDR2 SQIVND (reference sequence). The variable domain in full, completed from reference TRBV19 and TRBJ2-3, reads DGGITQSPKYLFRKEGQNVTLSCEQNLNHDAMYWYRQDPGQGLRLIYYSQIVNDFQKGDIAEGYSVSREKKESFPLTVTSAQKNPTAFYLCASSWTSFSTDTQYFGPGTRLTVL.

As regards this clone: Other nucleotide sequences in the sample specify the same CDR3. The chain employs TRBV28 and TRBJ1-2; D unclear. Per the germline V gene, CDR1 is MDHEN and CDR2 is SYDVKM. The CDR3 runs to 12 residues. Trimming pared 4 bases from V and 5 bases from J, leaving 8 bases between. The chain's CDR3 is CASSSGGYGYTF. In DNA, the CDR3 is TGTGCCAGCAGTTCGGGTGGTTATGGCTACACCTTC.

The chain recombines TRBV5-1 with TRBJ2-5, with 10 bases matching TRBD2. In germline, CDR1 is SGHRS, CDR2 YFSETQ. Germline trimming cut 5 bases from V and 2 bases from J; bases unmatched to any gene: 9. This CDR3 has 16 residues. Here the CDR3 DNA reads TGCGCCAGCAGACCGCCGGGACTAGCGTCGCAAGAGACCCAGTACTTC. The encoded protein is CASRPPGLASQETQYF.

This clone was observed a handful of times. This specimen includes other DNA sequences encoding the same CDR3. This chain connects TRBV5-1 to TRBJ2-5, with TRBD2 matching over 12 bases. Germline-derived CDR1 and CDR2 are SGHRS and YFSETQ. The CDR3 loop spans 14 amino acids. The J segment lost 4 bases and the V segment lost 2 bases, leaving 0 bases of the junction unmatched. The CDR3: CASSLLAGGETQYF. In DNA, the CDR3 is TGCGCCAGCAGCTTACTAGCGGGAGGAGAGACCCAGTACTTC.

The chain uses TRBV19 and TRBJ2-1; 12 nucleotides align to TRBD2. This CDR3 contains 17 residues. V lost 6 bases to trimming and J lost 0 bases; unmatched junction nucleotides: 6. The V gene's germline CDR1 is LNHDA and CDR2 SQIVND (reference sequence). The CDR3 DNA reads TGTGCCAGTAGACTAGCGGGAGGCTTGAGCTCCTACAATGAGCAGTTCTTC. Residues: CASRLAGGLSSYNEQFF.

V gene TRBV11-3 combines with J gene TRBJ2-3, with 7 positions matching TRBD2. V gave up 2 bases and J gave up 5 bases; unmatched junction bases: 7. The CDR3 is 15 amino acids. Looked up from germline, CDR1 is SGHNT and CDR2 is YENEEA. CDR3 loop: CASSLLRRELDTQYF. The CDR3 DNA follows: TGTGCCAGCAGCTTATTGAGGCGGGAGTTAGATACGCAGTATTTT.

The rearrangement links TRBV5-1 to TRBJ2-1; D not certain. Germline V CDR1 and CDR2: SGHRS, YFSETQ. Trimming took off 0 bases at V and 7 bases at J, with 11 bases between the two ends. CDR3 size: 14 residues. CDR3 in amino acids: CASSLGWVTNEQFF. DNA for the CDR3: TGCGCCAGCAGCTTGGGCTGGGTCACAAATGAGCAGTTCTTC.

The chain has TRBV7-2 and TRBJ2-1, with a tentative D call TRBD1 (5 bases). The CDR3 consists of 12 residues. Per the germline V gene, CDR1 is SGHTA and CDR2 is FQGNSA. Trimming left V 3 bases short and J 7 bases short, with 7 bases between. The CDR3, as DNA: TGTGCCAGCAGCTTTCAGGGTAATGAGCAGTTCTTC. Translating gives CASSFQGNEQFF.